This TCR beta chain was captured by sequencing in a study of early T cells in non-severe SARS-CoV-2 infection (dated by TCRdb to the early 2020s). Some background on the complete study: Bulk RNA from unsorted whole blood was used for TCR sequencing, so alpha and beta chains could not be paired. General study outcomes and caveats: Matching against VDJdb was skewed toward anti-spike CD8 responses, likely underestimated virus-specific expansions, and missed private and CD4 specificities.

CDR1 SGDLS and CDR2 YYNGEE were looked up in the germline V gene. The CDR3, from cysteine to phenylalanine, totals 19 residues. Only the CDR3 part of the read is kept: 57 bases, read in frame from the first base. A distance of 19 bases separates the germline ends of V and J, which lose 0 bases and 0 bases respectively. Libraries were built with 5' RACE. The instrument was a NextSeq 500. The TCR library protocol attached unique molecular identifiers to individual cDNA molecules to correct for sequencing error and PCR bias. Both TCR alpha and beta chains were sequenced, and tight co-correlation was observed between alpha and beta sequence abundances in each sample. As for the original processing: Decombinator V4 was used to annotate the V gene, J gene and CDR3 of the TCR sequences. TCRs were defined as expanded if a significant change between any two time points was detected under a Poisson model with p below 0.0001. TCR abundances were normalised to the total number of TCRs sequenced per sample and expressed as counts per million. MAIT TCRs were defined by TRAV1-2 paired with TRAJ12, TRAJ20 or TRAJ33, and iNKT TCRs by TRAV10 paired with TRAJ18. VDJdb, accessed on 1 November 2021, was searched for TCRs annotated for CMV, EBV and SARS-CoV-2, and TCRs annotated for more than one antigen were excluded. TCRdb trimmed public reads at Q25 via fastp, called clones via MiXCR and kept in-frame beta chains. All rows with the same CDR3 protein become a single entry with the most common DNA and genes. The V and J calls and clone size are TCRdb's, not the authors'. Recorded for this sample are about 70,000 distinct CDR3 sequences; 13% to 15% of them occurred a single time. The top ten clones comprise nearly 4% of the sample.

The study was a case-control design nested within a healthcare worker cohort in London, UK, with weekly nasopharyngeal swab PCR tests and blood sampling. Healthcare workers were enrolled in the week of the UK lockdown, from 23 to 31 March 2020, and were followed every week for up to roughly 16 weeks. Notes on this clonotype: It has no known antigen specificity. One base away there is no much larger clone; base qualities are not given.

Source: whole blood, taken at baseline. The chain is made from TRBV9 and TRBJ1-3; TRBD1 is a possible D gene, resting on 6 matching bases. The receptor comes from an adult who was a healthcare worker with PCR-confirmed SARS-CoV-2 infection or an uninfected control (not recorded which). The CDR3 corresponds to CASSVANHRKTGSGNTIYF. The sequenced DNA: TGTGCCAGCAGCGTAGCCAATCATAGGAAGACAGGCTCTGGAAACACCATATATTTT.